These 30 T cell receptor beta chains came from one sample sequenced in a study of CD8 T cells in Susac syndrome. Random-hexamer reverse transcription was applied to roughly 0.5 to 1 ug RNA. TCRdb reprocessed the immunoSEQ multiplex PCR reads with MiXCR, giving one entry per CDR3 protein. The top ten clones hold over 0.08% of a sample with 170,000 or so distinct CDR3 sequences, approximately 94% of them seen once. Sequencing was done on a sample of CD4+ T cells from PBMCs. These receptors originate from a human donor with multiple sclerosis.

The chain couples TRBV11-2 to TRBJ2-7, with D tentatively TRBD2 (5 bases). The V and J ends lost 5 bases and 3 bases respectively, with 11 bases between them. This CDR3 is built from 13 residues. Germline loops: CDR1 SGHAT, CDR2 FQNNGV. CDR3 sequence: CASSMTTYYEQYF. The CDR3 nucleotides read TGTGCCAGCAGCATGACTACCTACTACGAGCAGTACTTC. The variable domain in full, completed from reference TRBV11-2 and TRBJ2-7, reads EAGVAQSPRYKIIEKRQSVAFWCNPISGHATLYWYQQILGQGPKLLIQFQNNGVVDDSQLPKDRFSAERLKGVDSTLKIQPAKLEDSAVYLCASSMTTYYEQYFGPGTRLTVT.

The CDR3 loop is CASSSRLAGPTGELFF. The CDR3 DNA follows: TGTGCCAGTAGTTCCCGGCTAGCGGGTCCTACCGGGGAGCTGTTTTTT. The chain combines TRBV19 with TRBJ2-2; 8 bases agree with TRBD2. V shed 5 bases, J shed 5 bases, and the junction held 10 bases outside the gene matches. The CDR3 has 16 amino acids. The germline gives CDR1 LNHDA, CDR2 SQIVND (reference sequence).

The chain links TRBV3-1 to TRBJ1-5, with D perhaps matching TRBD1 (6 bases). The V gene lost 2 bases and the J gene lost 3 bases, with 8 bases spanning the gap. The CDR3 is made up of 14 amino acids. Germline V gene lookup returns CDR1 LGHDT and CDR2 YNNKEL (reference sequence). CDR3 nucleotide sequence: TGTGCCAGCAGCCAAACAGGGAACAATCAGCCCCAGCATTTT. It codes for CASSQTGNNQPQHF. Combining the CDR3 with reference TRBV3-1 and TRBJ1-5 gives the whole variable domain DTAVSQTPKYLVTQMGNDKSIKCEQNLGHDTMYWYKQDSKKFLKIMFSYNNKELIINETVPNRFSPKSPDKAHLNLHINSLELGDSAVYFCASSQTGNNQPQHFGDGTRLSIL.

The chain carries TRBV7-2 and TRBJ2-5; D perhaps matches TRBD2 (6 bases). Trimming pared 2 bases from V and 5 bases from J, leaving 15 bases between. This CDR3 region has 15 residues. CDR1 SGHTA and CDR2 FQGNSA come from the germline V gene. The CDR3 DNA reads TGTGCCAGCAGCTTAAATGGAGGGGCGTGGGAGACCCAGTACTTC. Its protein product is CASSLNGGAWETQYF.

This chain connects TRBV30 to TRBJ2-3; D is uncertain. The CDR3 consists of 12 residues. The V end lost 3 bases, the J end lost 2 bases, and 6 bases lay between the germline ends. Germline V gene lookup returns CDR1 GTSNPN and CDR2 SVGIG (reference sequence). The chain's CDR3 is CAWSVVTDTQYF. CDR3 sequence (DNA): TGTGCCTGGAGCGTGGTCACAGATACGCAGTATTTT.

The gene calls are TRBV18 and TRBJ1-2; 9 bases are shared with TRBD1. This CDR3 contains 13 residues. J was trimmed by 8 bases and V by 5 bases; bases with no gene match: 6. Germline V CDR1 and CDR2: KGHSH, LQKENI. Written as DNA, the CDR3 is TGTGCCAGCTCAGGACAGGGGCATGAAGGCTACACCTTC. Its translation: CASSGQGHEGYTF. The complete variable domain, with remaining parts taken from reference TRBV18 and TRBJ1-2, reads NAGVMQNPRHLVRRRGQEARLRCSPMKGHSHVYWYRQLPEEGLKFMVYLQKENIIDESGMPKERFSAEFPKEGPSILRIQQVVRGDSAAYFCASSGQGHEGYTFGSGTRLTVV.

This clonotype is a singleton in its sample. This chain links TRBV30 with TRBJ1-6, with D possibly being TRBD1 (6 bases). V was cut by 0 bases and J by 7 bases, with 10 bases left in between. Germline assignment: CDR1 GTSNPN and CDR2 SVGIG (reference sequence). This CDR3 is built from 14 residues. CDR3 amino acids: CAWSVAGGNSPLHF. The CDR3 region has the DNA TGTGCCTGGAGTGTTGCGGGGGGCAATTCACCCCTCCACTTT.

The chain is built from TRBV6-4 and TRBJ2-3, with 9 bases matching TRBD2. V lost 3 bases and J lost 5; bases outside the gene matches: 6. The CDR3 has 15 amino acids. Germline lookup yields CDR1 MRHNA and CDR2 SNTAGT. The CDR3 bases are TGTGCCAGCAGTGAAATAGCGGGAGAGAGAGATACGCAGTATTTT. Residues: CASSEIAGERDTQYF.

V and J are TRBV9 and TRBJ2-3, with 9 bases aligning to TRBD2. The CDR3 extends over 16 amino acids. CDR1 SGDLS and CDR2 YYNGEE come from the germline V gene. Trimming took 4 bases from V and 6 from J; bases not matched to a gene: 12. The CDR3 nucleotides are TGTGCCAGCAGCAGCCATAGCGGGAGACCGGGCGATACGCAGTATTTT. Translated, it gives CASSSHSGRPGDTQYF.

The CDR3 loop is CASSYPDRALGELFF. CDR3 DNA sequence: TGTGCCAGCAGTTACCCGGACAGGGCGTTGGGGGAGCTGTTTTTT. The chain has TRBV6-6 and TRBJ2-2; TRBD1 matches 8 bases. From germline, CDR1 is MNHNY and CDR2 SVGAGI (reference sequence). This CDR3 spans 15 amino acids. V lost 2 bases and J lost 8; bases outside the gene matches: 7.

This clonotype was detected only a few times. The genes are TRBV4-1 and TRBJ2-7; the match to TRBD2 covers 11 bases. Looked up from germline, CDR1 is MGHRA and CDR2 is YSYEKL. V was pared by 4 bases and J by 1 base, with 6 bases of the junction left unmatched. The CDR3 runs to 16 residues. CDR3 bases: TGCGCCAGCAGCCGCCAACTAGCGGGAGAATCCTACGAGCAGTACTTC. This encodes CASSRQLAGESYEQYF.

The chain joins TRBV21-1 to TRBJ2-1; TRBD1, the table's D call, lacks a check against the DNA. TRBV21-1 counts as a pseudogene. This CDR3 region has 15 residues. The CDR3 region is CASTSRGQSYNEQFF. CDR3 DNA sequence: TGTGCCAGCACCTCTCGGGGACAGTCCTACAATGAGCAGTTCTTC.

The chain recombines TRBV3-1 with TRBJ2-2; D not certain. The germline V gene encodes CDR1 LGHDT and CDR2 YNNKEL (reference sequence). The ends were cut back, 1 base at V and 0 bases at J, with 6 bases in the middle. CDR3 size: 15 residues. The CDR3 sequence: CASSQGPPNTGELFF. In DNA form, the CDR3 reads TGTGCCAGCAGCCAAGGCCCACCGAACACCGGGGAGCTGTTTTTT.

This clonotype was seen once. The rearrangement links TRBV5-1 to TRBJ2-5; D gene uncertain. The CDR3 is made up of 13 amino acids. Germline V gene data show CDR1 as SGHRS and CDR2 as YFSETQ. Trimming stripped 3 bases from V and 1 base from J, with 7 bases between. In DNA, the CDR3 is TGCGCCAGCAGCTCGGTCGTCCAAGAGACCCAGTACTTC. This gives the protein CASSSVVQETQYF.

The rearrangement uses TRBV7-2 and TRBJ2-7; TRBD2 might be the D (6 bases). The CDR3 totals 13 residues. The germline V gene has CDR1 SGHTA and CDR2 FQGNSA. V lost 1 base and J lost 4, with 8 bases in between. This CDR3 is CASSLGAGYEQYF. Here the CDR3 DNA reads TGTGCCAGCAGCTTAGGGGCGGGGTACGAGCAGTACTTC.

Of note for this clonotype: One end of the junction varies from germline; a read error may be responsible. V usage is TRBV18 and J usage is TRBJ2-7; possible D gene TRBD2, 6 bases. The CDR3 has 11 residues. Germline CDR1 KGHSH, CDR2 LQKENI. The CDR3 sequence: CASSRADYVGF. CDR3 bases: TGTGCCAGCTCGCGCGCGGACTACGTAGGCTTC.

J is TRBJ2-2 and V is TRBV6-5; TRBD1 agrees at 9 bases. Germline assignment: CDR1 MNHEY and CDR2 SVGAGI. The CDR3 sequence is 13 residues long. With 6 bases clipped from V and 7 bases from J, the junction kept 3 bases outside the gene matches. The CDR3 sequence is CASSPDRGGELFF. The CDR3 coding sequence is TGTGCCAGCAGCCCGGACAGGGGCGGGGAGCTGTTTTTT.

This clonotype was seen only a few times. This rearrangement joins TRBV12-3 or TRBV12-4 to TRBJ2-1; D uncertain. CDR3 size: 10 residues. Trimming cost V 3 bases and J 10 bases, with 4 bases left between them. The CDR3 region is CASSLLEQFF. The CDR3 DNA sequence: TGTGCCAGCAGTTTGCTAGAGCAGTTCTTC.

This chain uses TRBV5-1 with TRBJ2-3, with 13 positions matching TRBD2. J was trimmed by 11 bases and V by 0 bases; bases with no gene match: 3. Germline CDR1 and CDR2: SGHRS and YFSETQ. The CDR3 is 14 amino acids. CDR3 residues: CASSLAGTSGEQYF. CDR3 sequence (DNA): TGCGCCAGCAGCTTGGCGGGGACTAGCGGGGAGCAGTATTTT.

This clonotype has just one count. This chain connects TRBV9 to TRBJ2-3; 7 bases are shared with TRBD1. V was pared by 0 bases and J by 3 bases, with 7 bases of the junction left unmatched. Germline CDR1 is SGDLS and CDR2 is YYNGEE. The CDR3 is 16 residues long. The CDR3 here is CASSVGRGRGTDTQYF. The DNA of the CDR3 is TGTGCCAGCAGCGTAGGAAGGGGGCGAGGAACAGATACGCAGTATTTT.

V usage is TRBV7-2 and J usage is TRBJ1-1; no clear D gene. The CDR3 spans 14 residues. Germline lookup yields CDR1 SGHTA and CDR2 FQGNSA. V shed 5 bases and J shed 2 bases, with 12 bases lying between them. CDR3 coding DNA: TGTGCCAGCAGCGGAACGGGATTCAACACTGAAGCTTTCTTT. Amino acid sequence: CASSGTGFNTEAFF.

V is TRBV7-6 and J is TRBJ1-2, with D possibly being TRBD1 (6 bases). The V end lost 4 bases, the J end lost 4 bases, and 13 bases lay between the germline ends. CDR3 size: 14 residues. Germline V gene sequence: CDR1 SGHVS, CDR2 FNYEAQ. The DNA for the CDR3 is TGTGCCAGCAGCTCCGCCGGGGGCGGCTATGGCTACACCTTC. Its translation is CASSSAGGGYGYTF.

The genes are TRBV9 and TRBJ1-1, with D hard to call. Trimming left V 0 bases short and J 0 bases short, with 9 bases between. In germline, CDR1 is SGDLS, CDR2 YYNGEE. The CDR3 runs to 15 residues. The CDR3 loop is CASSVGVDLNTEAFF. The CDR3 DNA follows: TGTGCCAGCAGCGTAGGTGTGGACTTGAACACTGAAGCTTTCTTT.

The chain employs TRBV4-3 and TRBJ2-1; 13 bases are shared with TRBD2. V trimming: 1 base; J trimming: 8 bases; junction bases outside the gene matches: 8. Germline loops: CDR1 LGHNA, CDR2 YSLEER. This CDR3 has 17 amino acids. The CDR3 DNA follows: TGCGCCAGCAGCCAAGGGCCGGGACTAGCGGGAAATTATGAGCAGTTCTTC. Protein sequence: CASSQGPGLAGNYEQFF.

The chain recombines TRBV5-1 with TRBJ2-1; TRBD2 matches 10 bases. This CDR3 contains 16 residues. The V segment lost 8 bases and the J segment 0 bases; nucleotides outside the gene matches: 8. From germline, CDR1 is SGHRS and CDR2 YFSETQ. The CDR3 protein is CASFLSSGGSYNEQFF. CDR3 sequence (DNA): TGCGCCAGTTTCCTTTCTAGCGGGGGCTCCTACAATGAGCAGTTCTTC.

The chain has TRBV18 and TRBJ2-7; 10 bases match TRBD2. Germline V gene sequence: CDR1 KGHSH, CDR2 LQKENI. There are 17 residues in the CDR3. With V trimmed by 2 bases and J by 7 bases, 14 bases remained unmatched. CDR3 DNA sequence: TGTGCCAGCTCACCATCCGGGGGGCTAGCGGGAGTGTGGGAGCAGTACTTC. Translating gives CASSPSGGLAGVWEQYF.

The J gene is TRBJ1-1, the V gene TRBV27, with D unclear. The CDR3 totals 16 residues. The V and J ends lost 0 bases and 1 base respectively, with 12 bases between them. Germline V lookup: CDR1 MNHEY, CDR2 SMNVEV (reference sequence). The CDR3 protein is CASSLSPLLANTEAFF. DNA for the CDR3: TGTGCCAGCAGTTTATCCCCCCTCCTCGCGAACACTGAAGCTTTCTTT.

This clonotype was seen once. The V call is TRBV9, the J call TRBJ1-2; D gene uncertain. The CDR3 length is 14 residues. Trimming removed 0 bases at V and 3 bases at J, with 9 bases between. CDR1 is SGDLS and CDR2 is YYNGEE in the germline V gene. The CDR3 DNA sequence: TGTGCCAGCAGCGTAGATCCTGGGGACTATGGCTACACCTTC. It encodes CASSVDPGDYGYTF.

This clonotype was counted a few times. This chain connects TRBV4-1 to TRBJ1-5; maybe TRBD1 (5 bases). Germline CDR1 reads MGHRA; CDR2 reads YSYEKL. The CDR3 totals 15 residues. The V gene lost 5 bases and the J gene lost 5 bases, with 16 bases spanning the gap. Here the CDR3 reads CASSEGAGKDQPQHF. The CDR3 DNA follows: TGCGCCAGCAGCGAAGGGGCGGGAAAGGATCAGCCCCAGCATTTT.

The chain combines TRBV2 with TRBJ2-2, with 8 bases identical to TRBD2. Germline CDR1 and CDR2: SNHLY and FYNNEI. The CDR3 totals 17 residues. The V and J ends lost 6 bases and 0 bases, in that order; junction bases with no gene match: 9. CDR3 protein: CASRGLAGTANTGELFF. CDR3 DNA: TGTGCCAGCAGGGGGTTAGCGGGAACCGCGAACACCGGGGAGCTGTTTTTT.